Here is one T cell receptor beta chain with its context. As yet, its antigen is unknown. One end of the junction fails to match germline, which may point to a read error. TCRdb recomputed calls from the 5' RACE reads with MiXCR, one row per CDR3 protein. The sample has some 310,000 distinct CDR3 sequences; 20% to 25% are singletons. The CDR3 loop spans 14 amino acids. Looked up from germline, CDR1 is SGHVS and CDR2 is FQNEAQ. This sample is part of a study of T-cell memory formation after mild COVID-19. Study observations and caveats: While clones contracting from day 15 to 85 were balanced between CD4 and CD8, later expanders leaned CD4+. CD4+ contracting clones lay mainly in CM and EM, CD8+ ones in EMRA.

The chain carries TRBV7-8 and TRBJ2-5; unclear D gene. Sample: PBMCs or a T cell subset sorted from them (not recorded which). The origin of this receptor is a man younger than 35 who had mild COVID-19 (a few samples of this study predate the infection). Cell type and time point are not known. Written as DNA, the CDR3 is TGTGACAGCAGCTTAGATGCGCTAGTCGAGACCCAGTACTTC. Protein product: CDSSLDALVETQYF.